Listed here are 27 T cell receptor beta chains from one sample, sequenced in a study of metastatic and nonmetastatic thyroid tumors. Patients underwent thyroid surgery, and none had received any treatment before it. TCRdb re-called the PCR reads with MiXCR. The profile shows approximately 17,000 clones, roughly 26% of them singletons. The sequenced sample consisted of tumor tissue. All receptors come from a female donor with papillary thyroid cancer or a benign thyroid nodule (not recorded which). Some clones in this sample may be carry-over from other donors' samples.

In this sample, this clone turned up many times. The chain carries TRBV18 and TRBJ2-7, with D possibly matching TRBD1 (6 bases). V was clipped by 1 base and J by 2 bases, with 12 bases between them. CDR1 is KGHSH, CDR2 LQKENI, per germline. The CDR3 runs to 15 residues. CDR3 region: CASSPRPGDTYEQYF. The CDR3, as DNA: TGTGCCAGCTCACCACGGCCCGGGGACACCTACGAGCAGTACTTC.

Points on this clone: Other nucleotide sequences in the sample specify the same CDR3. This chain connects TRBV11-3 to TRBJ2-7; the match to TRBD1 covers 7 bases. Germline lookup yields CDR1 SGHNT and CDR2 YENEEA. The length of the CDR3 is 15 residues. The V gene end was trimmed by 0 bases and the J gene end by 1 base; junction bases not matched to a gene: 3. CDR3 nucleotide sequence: TGTGCCAGCAGCTTAGAGGGGACAGAGTCCTACGAGCAGTACTTC. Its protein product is CASSLEGTESYEQYF. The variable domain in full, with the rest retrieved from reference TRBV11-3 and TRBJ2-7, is EAGVVQSPRYKIIEKKQPVAFWCNPISGHNTLYWYLQNLGQGPELLIRYENEEAVDDSQLPKDRFSAERLKGVDSTLKIQPAELGDSAVYLCASSLEGTESYEQYFGPGTRLTVT.

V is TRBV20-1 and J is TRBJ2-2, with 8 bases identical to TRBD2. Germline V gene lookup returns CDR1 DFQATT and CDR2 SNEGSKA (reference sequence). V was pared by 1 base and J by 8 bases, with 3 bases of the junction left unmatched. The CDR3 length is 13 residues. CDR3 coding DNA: TGCAGTGCTAGAGGGACTAGCTCTGGGGAGCTGTTTTTT. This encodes CSARGTSSGELFF.

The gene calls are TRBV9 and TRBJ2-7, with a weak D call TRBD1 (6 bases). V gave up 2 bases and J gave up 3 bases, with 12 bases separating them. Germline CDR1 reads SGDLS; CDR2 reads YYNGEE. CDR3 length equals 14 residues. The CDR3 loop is CASSVGDTLYEQYF. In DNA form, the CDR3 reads TGTGCCAGCAGCGTGGGGGACACCCTCTACGAGCAGTACTTC.

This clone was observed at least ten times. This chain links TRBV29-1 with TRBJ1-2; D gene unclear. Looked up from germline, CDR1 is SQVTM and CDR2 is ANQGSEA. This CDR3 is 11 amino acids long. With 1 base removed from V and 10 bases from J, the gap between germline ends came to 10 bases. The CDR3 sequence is CSVEGVWDYTF. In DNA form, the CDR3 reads TGCAGCGTTGAAGGGGTTTGGGACTACACCTTC.

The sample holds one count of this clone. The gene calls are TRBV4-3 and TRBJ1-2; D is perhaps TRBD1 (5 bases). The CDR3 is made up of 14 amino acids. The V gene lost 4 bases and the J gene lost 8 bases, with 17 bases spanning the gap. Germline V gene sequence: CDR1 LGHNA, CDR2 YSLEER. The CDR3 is CASSPAGGVLGYTF. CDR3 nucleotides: TGCGCCAGCAGCCCCGCGGGGGGGGTGTTGGGCTACACCTTC.

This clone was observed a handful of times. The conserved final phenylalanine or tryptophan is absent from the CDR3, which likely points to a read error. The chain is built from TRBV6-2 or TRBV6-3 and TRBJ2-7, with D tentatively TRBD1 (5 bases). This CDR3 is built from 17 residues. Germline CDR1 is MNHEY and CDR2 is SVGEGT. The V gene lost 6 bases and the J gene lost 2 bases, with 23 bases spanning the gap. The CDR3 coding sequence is TGTGCCAGCAGCAACCTCCTACTCGCAGGGTTTCCCTACGAGCAGTACCTC. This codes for CASSNLLLAGFPYEQYL.

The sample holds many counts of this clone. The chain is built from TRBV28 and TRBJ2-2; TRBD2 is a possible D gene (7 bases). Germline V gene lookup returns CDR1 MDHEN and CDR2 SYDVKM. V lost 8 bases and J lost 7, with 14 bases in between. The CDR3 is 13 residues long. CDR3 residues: CASLEGGVGELFF. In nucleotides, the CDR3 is TGTGCCAGCCTCGAGGGGGGGGTCGGGGAGCTGTTTTTT.

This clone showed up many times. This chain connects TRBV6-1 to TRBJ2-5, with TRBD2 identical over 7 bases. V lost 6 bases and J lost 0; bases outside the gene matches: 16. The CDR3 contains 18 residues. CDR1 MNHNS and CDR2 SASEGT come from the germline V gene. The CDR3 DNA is TGTGCCAGCAGCCTTCGACCCCTCCTACTAGCGTACCAAGAGACCCAGTACTTC. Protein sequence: CASSLRPLLLAYQETQYF.

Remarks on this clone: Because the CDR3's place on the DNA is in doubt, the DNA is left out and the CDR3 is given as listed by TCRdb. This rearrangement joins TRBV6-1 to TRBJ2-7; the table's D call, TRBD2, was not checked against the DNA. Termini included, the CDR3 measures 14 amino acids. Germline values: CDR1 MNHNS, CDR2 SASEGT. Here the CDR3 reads CACSARGTTYEQYF.

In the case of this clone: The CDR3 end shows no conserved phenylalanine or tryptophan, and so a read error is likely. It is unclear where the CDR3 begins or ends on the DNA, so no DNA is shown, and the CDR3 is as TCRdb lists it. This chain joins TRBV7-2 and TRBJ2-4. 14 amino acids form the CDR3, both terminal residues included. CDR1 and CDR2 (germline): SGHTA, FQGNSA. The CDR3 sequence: CASSLAGAKNIKYL.

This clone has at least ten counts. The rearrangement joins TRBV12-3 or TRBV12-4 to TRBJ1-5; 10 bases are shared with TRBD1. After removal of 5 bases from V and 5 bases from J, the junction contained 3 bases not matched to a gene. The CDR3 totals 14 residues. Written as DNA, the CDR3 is TGTGCCAGCAGTAGACAGGGGGCTCATCAGCCCCAGCATTTT. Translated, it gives CASSRQGAHQPQHF.

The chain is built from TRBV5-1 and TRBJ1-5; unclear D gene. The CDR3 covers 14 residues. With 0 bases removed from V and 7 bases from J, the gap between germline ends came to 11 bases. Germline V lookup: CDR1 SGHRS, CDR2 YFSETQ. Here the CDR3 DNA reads TGCGCCAGCAGCTTGGGACATGGGGAACAGCCCCAGCATTTT. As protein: CASSLGHGEQPQHF. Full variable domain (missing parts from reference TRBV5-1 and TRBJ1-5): KAGVTQTPRYLIKTRGQQVTLSCSPISGHRSVSWYQQTPGQGLQFLFEYFSETQRNKGNFPGRFSGRQFSNSRSEMNVSTLELGDSALYLCASSLGHGEQPQHFGDGTRLSIL.

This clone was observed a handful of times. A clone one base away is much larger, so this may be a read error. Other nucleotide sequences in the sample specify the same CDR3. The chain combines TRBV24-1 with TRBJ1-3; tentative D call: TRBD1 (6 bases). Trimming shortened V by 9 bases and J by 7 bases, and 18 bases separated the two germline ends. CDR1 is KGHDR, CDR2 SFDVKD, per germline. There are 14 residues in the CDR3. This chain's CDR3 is CATPRGHGRNTIYF. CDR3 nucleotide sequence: TGTGCCACCCCCAGGGGACATGGCAGGAACACCATATATTTT.

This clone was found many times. The CDR3 DNA is TGTGCCAGCTCCTTCAGCGGGAGCGACGAGCAGTACTTC. Translation: CASSFSGSDEQYF. V usage is TRBV27 and J usage is TRBJ2-7; the match to TRBD2 covers 8 bases. In germline, CDR1 is MNHEY, CDR2 SMNVEV (reference sequence). Losses at the gene ends were 8 bases for V and 5 bases for J; bases not matched to a gene: 8. The CDR3 loop spans 13 amino acids.

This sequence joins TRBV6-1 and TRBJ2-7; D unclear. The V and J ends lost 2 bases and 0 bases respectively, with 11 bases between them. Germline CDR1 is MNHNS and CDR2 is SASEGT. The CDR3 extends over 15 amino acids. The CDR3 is CASSESRATSYEQYF. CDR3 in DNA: TGTGCCAGCAGTGAATCAAGGGCCACCTCCTACGAGCAGTACTTC.

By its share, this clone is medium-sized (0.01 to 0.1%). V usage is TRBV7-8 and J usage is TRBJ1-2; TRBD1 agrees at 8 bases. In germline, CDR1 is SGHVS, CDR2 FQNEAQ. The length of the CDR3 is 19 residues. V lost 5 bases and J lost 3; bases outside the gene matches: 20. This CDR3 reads CASSPSEKGGQARDYGYTF. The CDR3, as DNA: TGTGCCAGCAGCCCCAGCGAGAAGGGGGGACAGGCGAGAGACTATGGCTACACCTTC. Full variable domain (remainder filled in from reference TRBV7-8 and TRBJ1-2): GAGVSQSPRYKVAKRGQDVALRCDPISGHVSLFWYQQALGQGPEFLTYFQNEAQLDKSGLPSDRFFAERPEGSVSTLKIQRTQQEDSAVYLCASSPSEKGGQARDYGYTFGSGTRLTVV.

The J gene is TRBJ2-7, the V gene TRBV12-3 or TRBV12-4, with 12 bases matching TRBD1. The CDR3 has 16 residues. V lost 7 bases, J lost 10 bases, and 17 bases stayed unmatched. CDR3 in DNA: TGTGCCAGCATTACCGCTCCGGGACAGGGGGCGGGAGATCAGTACTTC. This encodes CASITAPGQGAGDQYF.

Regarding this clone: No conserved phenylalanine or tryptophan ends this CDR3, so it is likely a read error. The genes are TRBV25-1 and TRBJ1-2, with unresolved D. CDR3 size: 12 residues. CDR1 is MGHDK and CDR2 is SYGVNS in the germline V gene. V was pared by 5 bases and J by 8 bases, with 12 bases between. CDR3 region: CASSLGGRGYTS. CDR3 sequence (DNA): TGTGCCAGCAGTCTGGGAGGTAGGGGCTACACCTCC.

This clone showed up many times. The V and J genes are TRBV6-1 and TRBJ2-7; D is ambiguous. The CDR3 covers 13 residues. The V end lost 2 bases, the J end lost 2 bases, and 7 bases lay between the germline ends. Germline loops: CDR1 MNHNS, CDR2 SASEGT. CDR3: CASSERLAYEQYF. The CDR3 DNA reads TGTGCCAGCAGTGAACGGCTAGCCTACGAGCAGTACTTC.

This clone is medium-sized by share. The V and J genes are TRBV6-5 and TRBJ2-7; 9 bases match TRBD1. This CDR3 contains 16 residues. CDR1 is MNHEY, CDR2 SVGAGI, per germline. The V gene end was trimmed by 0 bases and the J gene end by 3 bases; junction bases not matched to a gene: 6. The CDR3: CASSYSGTGNLYEQYF. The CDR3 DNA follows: TGTGCCAGCAGTTACTCGGGGACAGGGAATCTCTACGAGCAGTACTTC.

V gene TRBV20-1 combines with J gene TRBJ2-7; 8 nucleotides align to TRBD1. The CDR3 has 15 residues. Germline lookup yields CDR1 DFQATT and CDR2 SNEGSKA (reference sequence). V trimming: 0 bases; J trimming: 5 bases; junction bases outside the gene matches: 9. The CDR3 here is CSARDPGRGLDEQYF. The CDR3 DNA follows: TGCAGTGCTAGAGATCCCGGCAGGGGGCTCGACGAGCAGTACTTC.

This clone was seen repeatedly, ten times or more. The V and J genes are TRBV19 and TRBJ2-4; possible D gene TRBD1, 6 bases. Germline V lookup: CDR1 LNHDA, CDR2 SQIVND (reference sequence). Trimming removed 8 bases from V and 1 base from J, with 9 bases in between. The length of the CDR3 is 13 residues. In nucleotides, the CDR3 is TGTGCCAGTTTCGACAGGGCCAAAAACATTCAGTACTTC. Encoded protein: CASFDRAKNIQYF.

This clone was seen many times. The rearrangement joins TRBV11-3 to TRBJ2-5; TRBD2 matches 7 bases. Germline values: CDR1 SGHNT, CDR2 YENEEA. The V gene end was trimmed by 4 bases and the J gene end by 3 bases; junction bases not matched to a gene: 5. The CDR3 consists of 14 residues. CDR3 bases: TGTGCCAGCAGCTACTTGGGGGGGAAAGAGACCCAGTACTTC. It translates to CASSYLGGKETQYF. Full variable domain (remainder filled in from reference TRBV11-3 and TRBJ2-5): EAGVVQSPRYKIIEKKQPVAFWCNPISGHNTLYWYLQNLGQGPELLIRYENEEAVDDSQLPKDRFSAERLKGVDSTLKIQPAELGDSAVYLCASSYLGGKETQYFGPGTRLLVL.

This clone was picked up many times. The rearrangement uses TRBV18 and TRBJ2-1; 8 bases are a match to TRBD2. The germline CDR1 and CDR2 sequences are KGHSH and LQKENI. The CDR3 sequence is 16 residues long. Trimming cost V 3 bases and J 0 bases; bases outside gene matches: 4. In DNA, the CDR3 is TGTGCCAGCTCACCGCGCGGGGGGCTCTCCTACAATGAGCAGTTCTTC. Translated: CASSPRGGLSYNEQFF.

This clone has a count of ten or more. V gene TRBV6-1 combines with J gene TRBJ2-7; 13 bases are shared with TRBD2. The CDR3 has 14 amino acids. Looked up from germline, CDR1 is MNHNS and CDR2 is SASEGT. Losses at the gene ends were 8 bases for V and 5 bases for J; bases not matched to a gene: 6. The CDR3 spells CASVTSGGAHEQYF. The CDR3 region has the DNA TGTGCCAGCGTCACTAGCGGGGGGGCACACGAGCAGTACTTC.

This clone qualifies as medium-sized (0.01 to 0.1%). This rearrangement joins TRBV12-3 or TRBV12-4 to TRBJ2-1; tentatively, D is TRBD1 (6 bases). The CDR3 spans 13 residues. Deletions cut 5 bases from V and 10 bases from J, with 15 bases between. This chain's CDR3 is CASSRRAGTEQFF. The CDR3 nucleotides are TGTGCCAGCAGTCGCAGGGCCGGGACAGAGCAGTTCTTC.